These 21 T cell receptor beta chains share one sample of origin, sequenced in a study of Graves' ophthalmopathy and Graves' hyperthyroidism. From RNA, the CDR3 regions of TCR beta chains were amplified and sequenced. Second-round multiplex PCR followed a first-round RT-PCR using HTBI primers. MiXCR was run by TCRdb on the multiplex PCR reads, yielding one entry per CDR3 protein. The sample lists over a million distinct CDR3 sequences; 35% to 45% were seen once. The specimen sequenced was peripheral blood or thyroid tissue (not recorded which). The receptors stem from an adult man with Graves' hyperthyroidism.

This clonotype showed up many times. The chain has TRBV15 and TRBJ1-5, with D possibly being TRBD1 (5 bases). The germline gives CDR1 LNHNV, CDR2 YYDKDF (reference sequence). The V gene lost 3 bases and the J gene lost 4 bases, with 13 bases spanning the gap. This CDR3 is built from 15 residues. CDR3 loop: CATSREGADNQPQHF. CDR3 nucleotides: TGTGCCACCAGCAGGGAAGGGGCAGATAATCAGCCCCAGCATTTT.

DNA of the CDR3: TGTGCCAGCAGTTCGTCCAGGGGGCTCTACGAGCAGTACTTC. It is translated as CASSSSRGLYEQYF. The chain uses TRBV6-5 and TRBJ2-7, with TRBD1 matching over 8 bases. The CDR3 extends over 14 amino acids. The germline gives CDR1 MNHEY, CDR2 SVGAGI. Trimming removed 4 bases from V and 3 bases from J; junction bases left unmatched: 5.

A note on this clonotype: Germline is not matched at one junction end, which may reflect a read error. The chain recombines TRBV29-1 with TRBJ2-7, with TRBD2 matching 11 bases. This CDR3 region has 14 residues. Germline assignment: CDR1 SQVTM and CDR2 ANQGSEA. The CDR3 region is CSVVTSGVPGELYF. Here the CDR3 DNA reads TGCAGCGTTGTGACTAGCGGGGTTCCCGGGGAGCTGTACTTC.

The gene calls are TRBV6-6 and TRBJ2-7; TRBD1 aligns across 7 bases. Per germline, CDR1 MNHNY and CDR2 SVGAGI (reference sequence). The CDR3 contains 15 residues. The ends lost 5 bases at V and 1 base at J; junction bases unmatched: 8. As DNA, the CDR3 is TGTGCCAGCAGTACAACGACAGGGTTTTCCTACGAGCAGTACTTC. Encoded protein: CASSTTTGFSYEQYF.

The chain links TRBV6-5 to TRBJ2-7, with TRBD1 matching over 9 bases. The V gene's germline CDR1 is MNHEY and CDR2 SVGAGI. The CDR3 sequence is 16 residues long. J lost 5 bases, V lost 2 bases, and 10 bases had no gene match. This CDR3 reads CASSYGGGTGPDEQYF. In nucleotides, the CDR3 is TGTGCCAGCAGTTACGGAGGGGGGACAGGGCCCGACGAGCAGTACTTC.

V is TRBV20-1 and J is TRBJ1-6; 9 bases are a match to TRBD1. Germline V lookup: CDR1 DFQATT, CDR2 SNEGSKA (reference sequence). V was pared by 6 bases and J by 10 bases, with 13 bases of the junction left unmatched. The CDR3 is made up of 15 amino acids. CDR3 region: CSATRGDRVESPLHF. The CDR3 coding sequence is TGCAGTGCAACCCGGGGGGACAGGGTGGAATCACCCCTCCACTTT.

This clonotype came up many times. The CDR3: CASSFLAGEYEQYF. CDR3 nucleotides: TGTGCCAGCAGCTTCCTAGCGGGCGAATACGAGCAGTACTTC. V and J are TRBV7-2 and TRBJ2-7, with TRBD2 matching over 8 bases. The CDR3 totals 14 residues. V dropped 3 bases and J dropped 4; count of bases not matched to a gene: 5. Germline values: CDR1 SGHTA, CDR2 FQGNSA.

This chain joins TRBV5-5 and TRBJ2-5; TRBD2 matches 7 bases. The J call could be wrong; TRBJ2-7 is a better fit for the DNA end. This CDR3 is built from 13 residues. Germline values: CDR1 SGHKS, CDR2 YYEKEE (reference sequence). CDR3: CASSARGSGEQYF. The CDR3 DNA follows: TGTGCCAGCAGCGCCCGCGGGAGCGGCGAGCAGTACTTC.

This sequence joins TRBV7-9 and TRBJ1-1; D not resolved. The CDR3 is made up of 14 amino acids. V lost 5 bases and J lost 6, with 16 bases in between. CDR1 and CDR2 (germline): SEHNR, FQNEAQ (reference sequence). CDR3 coding DNA: TGTGCCAGCAGCCGAGGAGGAGGTTCCGCTGAAGCTTTCTTT. Its protein product is CASSRGGGSAEAFF.

CDR3 residues: CASSIIAGGDYEQYF. CDR3 coding DNA: TGTGCCAGTAGTATAATCGCAGGGGGCGACTACGAGCAGTACTTC. This sequence joins TRBV19 and TRBJ2-7, with 8 bases identical to TRBD1. J gave up 3 bases and V 2 bases, and 6 bases lay outside the gene matches. The CDR3 has 15 residues. Germline CDR1 is LNHDA and CDR2 is SQIVND (reference sequence).

This clonotype was found many times. The rearrangement uses TRBV20-1 and TRBJ2-7; TRBD1 matches 9 bases. Germline trimming cut 5 bases from V and 2 bases from J; bases unmatched to any gene: 4. Germline V gene sequence: CDR1 DFQATT, CDR2 SNEGSKA (reference sequence). CDR3 size: 13 residues. The CDR3 region is CSALGQGAYEQYF. In DNA, the CDR3 is TGCAGTGCTCTGGGACAGGGTGCCTACGAGCAGTACTTC.

This chain joins TRBV2 and TRBJ1-5, with unresolved D. The germline gives CDR1 SNHLY, CDR2 FYNNEI. Trimming shortened V by 6 bases and J by 4 bases, and 19 bases separated the two germline ends. This CDR3 contains 16 residues. CDR3: CASSFGREGANQPQHF. CDR3 nucleotides: TGTGCCAGCAGCTTCGGGAGGGAGGGCGCGAATCAGCCCCAGCATTTT. The full variable domain, rest sourced from reference TRBV2 and TRBJ1-5, is EPEVTQTPSHQVTQMGQEVILRCVPISNHLYFYWYRQILGQKVEFLVSFYNNEISEKSEIFDDQFSVERPDGSNFTLKIRSTKLEDSAMYFCASSFGREGANQPQHFGDGTRLSIL.

At least ten counts were recorded for this clonotype. V usage is TRBV12-3 or TRBV12-4 and J usage is TRBJ1-1; 7 bases are a match to TRBD1. This CDR3 spans 13 amino acids. V shed 3 bases, J shed 9 bases, and the junction held 7 bases outside the gene matches. CDR3 amino acids: CASSFETGRQAFF. CDR3 in DNA: TGTGCCAGCAGTTTCGAGACAGGGAGGCAAGCTTTCTTT.

This clonotype was seen many times. The chain combines TRBV10-3 with TRBJ1-2, with D unresolved. The ends were cut back, 3 bases at V and 3 bases at J, with 8 bases in the middle. CDR3 length equals 13 residues. Germline V gene lookup returns CDR1 ENHRY and CDR2 SYGVKD. In DNA form, the CDR3 reads TGTGCCATCAGTGAAGGCACAGACTATGGCTACACCTTC. Protein: CAISEGTDYGYTF.

The chain recombines TRBV29-1 with TRBJ1-2; tentatively, D is TRBD1 (6 bases). Looked up from germline, CDR1 is SQVTM and CDR2 is ANQGSEA. CDR3 length equals 10 residues. Trimming removed 6 bases from V and 8 bases from J, with 10 bases in between. For the CDR3, the DNA is TGCAGCGTCACACAGGGAGGCTACACCTTC. Amino acids: CSVTQGGYTF.

This clonotype has a count of ten or more. The CDR3, as DNA: TGTGCCAGCAGCCAAAGAAGTGTAAGGTCTTACGAGCAGTACTTC. It yields the protein CASSQRSVRSYEQYF. The rearrangement uses TRBV13 and TRBJ2-7; D is unresolved. V dropped 5 bases and J dropped 4 bases, with 18 bases sitting between them. Germline CDR1 is PRHDT and CDR2 is FYEKMQ (reference sequence). This CDR3 has 15 residues.

The chain is built from TRBV9 and TRBJ2-7, with a possible D match to TRBD2 (6 bases). Trimming cost V 0 bases and J 6 bases, with 10 bases left between them. Germline assignment: CDR1 SGDLS and CDR2 YYNGEE. The length of the CDR3 is 13 residues. The CDR3: CASSVGWGVEQYF. CDR3 bases: TGTGCCAGCAGCGTAGGATGGGGGGTCGAGCAGTACTTC. The entire variable domain, with the rest obtained from reference TRBV9 and TRBJ2-7, is as follows: DSGVTQTPKHLITATGQRVTLRCSPRSGDLSVYWYQQSLDQGLQFLIQYYNGEERAKGNILERFSAQQFPDLHSELNLSSLELGDSALYFCASSVGWGVEQYFGPGTRLTVT.

This sequence joins TRBV12-3 or TRBV12-4 and TRBJ1-4, with D perhaps matching TRBD1 (6 bases). The CDR3 consists of 14 residues. The ends were cut back, 5 bases at V and 7 bases at J, with 14 bases in the middle. DNA of the CDR3: TGTGCCAGCAGTCAGGACAGCGGAGGTGAAAAACTGTTTTTT. Its translation: CASSQDSGGEKLFF.

Here the CDR3 DNA reads TGTGCCAGCAGCTTAGCAAGCTCATCGGGGGACTATGGCTACACCTTC. This translates into CASSLASSSGDYGYTF. The chain employs TRBV7-9 and TRBJ1-2, with D possibly TRBD1 on 5 matching bases. The CDR3 runs 16 residues. Germline V gives CDR1 SEHNR, CDR2 FQNEAQ (reference sequence). Deletions cut 0 bases from V and 3 bases from J, with 14 bases between.

This clonotype has just a few counts. The chain joins TRBV5-6 to TRBJ2-7; 7 bases are shared with TRBD2. Per germline, CDR1 SGHDT and CDR2 YYEEEE. The junction had 3 bases not matched to a gene; V was cut back by 2 bases and J by 1 base. This CDR3 region has 14 residues. The CDR3 sequence: CASSLAGKSYEQYF. CDR3 coding DNA: TGTGCCAGCAGCTTAGCGGGAAAATCCTACGAGCAGTACTTC.

The chain has TRBV29-1 and TRBJ2-1, with 8 positions matching TRBD1. Germline CDR1 and CDR2: SQVTM and ANQGSEA. CDR3 length: 12 residues. The trim removed 4 bases at V and 4 bases at J, leaving 0 bases unmatched. The CDR3 protein is CSVGTGYNEQFF. The CDR3, as DNA: TGCAGCGTTGGGACAGGGTACAATGAGCAGTTCTTC.